This T cell receptor (beta chain) was sequenced during a study of shared clonotypes between healthy human individuals. Study-wide results and caveats: Even with large depth, rarefaction showed that sorted-subset sequencing was incomplete. Sharing across a few donors was seen in roughly 5% of naive CD4 clonotypes.

Assay used: immunoSEQ multiplex PCR; TCRdb lists only in-frame clones, some missing. This table has around 2.3 million clones, almost 96% appearing once. All the donors were Caucasian adults who lived in Nashville, Tennessee. Remarks on this clone: Its target is unknown.

Germline-derived CDR1 and CDR2 are ENHRY and SYGVKD. CDR3 length: 13 residues. With 7 bases removed from V and 6 bases from J, the gap between germline ends came to 10 bases. The material sequenced was naive CD4+ T cells sorted from blood. Subset: CD45RA+ positively selected. The chain carries TRBV10-3 and TRBJ1-6, with a possible D match to TRBD1 (5 bases). This TCR came from a man younger than 35 in good health. The chain's CDR3 is CAITFGGNSPLHF. The CDR3 bases are TGTGCCATCACGTTTGGGGGTAATTCACCCCTCCACTTT.